This is a list of T cell receptor beta chains from one sample in a study of T cells after yellow fever vaccination. TCRdb itself ran the 5' RACE reads through MiXCR, one entry per CDR3 protein. The data show approximately 300,000 distinct CDR3 sequences, with 8.5% to 10% seen just once and more than 15% held by the top ten. Sequences were derived from PBMCs, sampled on the day of the first yellow fever vaccination. The source of these receptors is a man aged 18-30 years who received the YFV17D yellow fever vaccine. The CDR3 runs from the conserved cysteine through the conserved F or W. The D gene is left open where the match is weak. Some rows have no size entry. The others give once, few or many, or a class for an expanded clone.

cdr3_nt cdr3_aa clone_size j_call d_call v_call
TGTGCCAGGAGGGGGGGGAGGAACACTGAAGCTTTCTTT CARRGGRNTEAFF few TRBJ1-1 NA TRBV25-1
TGTGCCAGCAGTGGACAGGAGTTGTTCAATGAGCAGTTCTTC CASSGQELFNEQFF few TRBJ2-1 NA TRBV6-1
TGTGCCAGCTCACCACGTACTCGGGACAGGGGGACGTATGGCTACACCTTC CASSPRTRDRGTYGYTF few TRBJ1-2 TRBD1 TRBV18
TGTGCCAGCAGTTACCCCCAGGAACGTGCTCAGTACTTC CASSYPQERAQYF NA TRBJ2-4 NA TRBV6-6
TGTGCCAGCAGCTTAGGGTCGTGGGGGAGAAACATTCAGTACTTC CASSLGSWGRNIQYF NA TRBJ2-4 NA TRBV7-9
TGTGCCAGCAGTCCGCAGCTCGCCACTAAGACAGATACGCAGTATTTT CASSPQLATKTDTQYF many TRBJ2-3 NA TRBV28
TGTGCCAGCAGCCCCCGGGACACAATTTCCCCGCTAACTAATGAAAAACTGTTTTTT CASSPRDTISPLTNEKLFF many TRBJ1-4 NA TRBV7-8
TGTGCCAGCTCACCAGAGTTTGAGGGGCCAAACACCGGGGAGCTGTTTTTT CASSPEFEGPNTGELFF few TRBJ2-2 NA TRBV18
TGTGCCAGCAGTTACTCGAAGGGAATTGGAAATTCACCCCTCCACTTT CASSYSKGIGNSPLHF many TRBJ1-6 NA TRBV6-5
TGTGCCAGCAGCGGACTGTCCTACGAGCAGTACTTC CASSGLSYEQYF few TRBJ2-7 NA TRBV6-6
TGTGCCAGCAGCTACGACAGGGGAGGATTGAATGAGCAGTTCTTC CASSYDRGGLNEQFF few TRBJ2-1 TRBD1 TRBV7-8
TGTGCCACCTTGGGGGGGGCCGGACAAGAGACCCAGTACTTC CATLGGAGQETQYF NA TRBJ2-5 NA TRBV27
TGCAGTGCTAGCTGGCAAACCGGCGAGCAGTACTTC CSASWQTGEQYF few TRBJ2-7 NA TRBV20-1
TGTGCCAGCAGTAACCCACCCGCACCCCTCCACTTT CASSNPPAPLHF medium-sized TRBJ1-6 NA TRBV12-3/TRBV12-4
TGCAGTGCTAGAGGCCAGCGGGGCCTCACAGATACGCAGTATTTT CSARGQRGLTDTQYF NA TRBJ2-3 TRBD2 TRBV20-1
TGTGCCAGCAGTGGTTCTGCGGGGGGGGGTTCCGGGGAGCTGTTTTTT CASSGSAGGGSGELFF NA TRBJ2-2 TRBD2 TRBV6-1
TGTGCCAGCAGTGAAGGCCAGCTGCAAGAGACCCAGTACTTC CASSEGQLQETQYF many TRBJ2-5 NA TRBV25-1
TGTGCCAGCAGCTTCGGGGGGACAGGGGGTGACGGGGAGCTGTTTTTT CASSFGGTGGDGELFF NA TRBJ2-2 TRBD1 TRBV7-3
TGTGCCAGCAGTTGGCGTGGGGGGGTCACAGATACGCAGTATTTT CASSWRGGVTDTQYF NA TRBJ2-3 TRBD2 TRBV6-2/TRBV6-3
TGTGCCAGCAGTTTCGGGGGGCTGGCTGAAGCTTTCTTT CASSFGGLAEAFF NA TRBJ1-1 NA TRBV27
TGCAGTGCTAGGGGTAGCCTTACGAACACCGGGGAGCTGTTTTTT CSARGSLTNTGELFF few TRBJ2-2 NA TRBV20-1
TGCGCCAGCAGCTTGGCCCCGGGGAGCGTGTCCACTGAAGCTTTCTTT CASSLAPGSVSTEAFF NA TRBJ1-1 NA TRBV5-1
TGTGCCAGCAGTGAATACGGGACCCAAGCTTTCTTT CASSEYGTQAFF few TRBJ1-1 NA TRBV25-1
TGCGCCAGCAGCCCCCCGGGTCCTGGGGCCAACGTCCTGACTTTC CASSPPGPGANVLTF many TRBJ2-6 NA TRBV5-1
TGCGCCAGCAGCCAACAAAGGGGATCTGGGGCCAACGTCCTGACTTTC CASSQQRGSGANVLTF few TRBJ2-6 NA TRBV4-3
TGTGCCAGCAGCTTAGAGGTGGGGAATCAGCCCCAGCATTTT CASSLEVGNQPQHF NA TRBJ1-5 NA TRBV7-2
TGTGCCAGCAGAGGAGGGAGCTGGGGCTATGGCTACACCTTC CASRGGSWGYGYTF NA TRBJ1-2 NA TRBV12-3/TRBV12-4
TGTGCCAGCAGCACCGGTCTCACCAGCTCCTACGAGCAGTACTTC CASSTGLTSSYEQYF few TRBJ2-7 NA TRBV5-5
TGTGCCAGCAGCTTAGTCAGAACCCAAAAGGAAAAACTGTTTTTT CASSLVRTQKEKLFF few TRBJ1-4 NA TRBV7-2
TGTGCCATCAGTGACGAGGGAGGCGATGAGCAGTTCTTC CAISDEGGDEQFF NA TRBJ2-1 NA TRBV10-3
TGTGCCTGGAGCCGGGGACAGGGGGCTTACGAGCAGTACTTC CAWSRGQGAYEQYF NA TRBJ2-7 TRBD1 TRBV30
TGCGCCAGCAGCTCGGGCGCGTTACAAGAGACCCAGTACTTC CASSSGALQETQYF NA TRBJ2-5 NA TRBV5-1
TGCAGTGCTGCTCAGCGGGGGGCCCCCTACAATGAGCAGTTCTTC CSAAQRGAPYNEQFF NA TRBJ2-1 TRBD2 TRBV20-1
TGTGCCAGCAGCTTCTCTTTCGAACAGGCGCGTGAAAAACTGTTTTTT CASSFSFEQAREKLFF many TRBJ1-4 NA TRBV7-2
TGTGCCAGCACCGGGACCCGGGGGGACCAAGAGACCCAGTACTTC CASTGTRGDQETQYF few TRBJ2-5 TRBD2 TRBV6-1
TGTGCCAGCACCCACCCGCCGGGACAGGGGTTTATGAACACTGAAGCTTTCTTT CASTHPPGQGFMNTEAFF NA TRBJ1-1 TRBD1 TRBV12-3/TRBV12-4
TGTGCCAGCAGTGGAATGCAGGGAGGTGATCAGCCCCAGCATTTT CASSGMQGGDQPQHF NA TRBJ1-5 NA TRBV25-1
TGTGCCAGCAGCGTAGCGACACCCACAGGGGACTATGGCTACACCTTC CASSVATPTGDYGYTF many TRBJ1-2 TRBD1 TRBV9
TGTGCCAGCAGCTTATTCGTCGATCAGCCCCAGCATTTT CASSLFVDQPQHF few TRBJ1-5 NA TRBV7-2
TGTGCCAGCTCCCTAGACCGACGCGGCGGGGAGCTGTTTTTT CASSLDRRGGELFF NA TRBJ2-2 NA TRBV18
TGTGCCATCAGTACTCTGGGTAACACTGGAAACACCATATATTTT CAISTLGNTGNTIYF many TRBJ1-3 NA TRBV10-3
TGCAGCGTTGAACAGGGGGTGGTGTACAATGAGCAGTTCTTC CSVEQGVVYNEQFF few TRBJ2-1 TRBD1 TRBV29-1
TGTGCCAGCAGCGGACAGGGGGATCTCTACGAGCAGTACTTC CASSGQGDLYEQYF NA TRBJ2-7 TRBD1 TRBV5-4
TGTGCCAGCAGCGTAGACGGATTTAGCAATCAGCCCCAGCATTTT CASSVDGFSNQPQHF few TRBJ1-5 NA TRBV9